These 8 T cell receptor beta chains share one sample of origin, sequenced in a study of T cell responses to AZD1222 COVID-19 vaccine. This table comes from immunoSEQ multiplex PCR, and its TCRdb copy is limited to in-frame clones, with some not included. The sample has about 54,000 clones; approximately 88% are singletons. The sample consisted of peripheral blood, taken 28 days after the second AZD1222 dose. These receptors were taken from an adult who received the AZD1222 COVID-19 vaccine.

The chain recombines TRBV27 with TRBJ1-1, with D perhaps TRBD1 (5 bases). Per the germline V gene, CDR1 is MNHEY and CDR2 is SMNVEV (reference sequence). The length of the CDR3 is 14 residues. The V end lost 1 base, the J end lost 3 bases, and 9 bases lay between the germline ends. The CDR3 bases are TGTGCCAGCAGTTTATTGGGGGGGGACACTGAAGCTTTCTTT. Its protein is CASSLLGGDTEAFF.

Here the CDR3 reads CASSLGRRVENSPLHF. In DNA, the CDR3 is TGTGCCAGCAGTTTGGGTCGCAGGGTTGAAAATTCACCCCTCCACTTT. The rearrangement joins TRBV27 to TRBJ1-6; possible D gene TRBD1, 5 bases. Germline V gene data show CDR1 as MNHEY and CDR2 as SMNVEV (reference sequence). The CDR3 runs 16 residues. Trimming pared 3 bases from V and 7 bases from J, leaving 16 bases between.

The chain has TRBV5-1 and TRBJ1-1; no reliable D call. Germline V gene lookup returns CDR1 SGHRS and CDR2 YFSETQ. The length of the CDR3 is 15 residues. The V gene lost 0 bases and the J gene lost 1 base, with 10 bases spanning the gap. CDR3 in amino acids: CASSLAPETNTEAFF. As DNA, the CDR3 is TGCGCCAGCAGCTTGGCCCCAGAAACGAACACTGAAGCTTTCTTT.

This sequence joins TRBV25-1 and TRBJ2-3; TRBD2 agrees at 8 bases. The CDR3 spans 15 residues. Germline CDR1 reads MGHDK; CDR2 reads SYGVNS. V trimming: 5 bases; J trimming: 4 bases; junction bases outside the gene matches: 8. This CDR3 reads CASSLRAGGADTQYF. The CDR3 coding sequence is TGTGCCAGCAGTTTAAGGGCGGGAGGTGCAGATACGCAGTATTTT.

Written as DNA, the CDR3 is TGTGCCAGCAGCCGGGGGGGAAACACCATATATTTT. Protein product: CASSRGGNTIYF. The rearrangement uses TRBV6-5 and TRBJ1-3; perhaps TRBD1 as D (5 bases). This CDR3 has 12 amino acids. CDR1 is MNHEY and CDR2 is SVGAGI in the germline V gene. Between the trimmed V and J ends, which lost 6 bases and 4 bases, there was a span of 7 bases.

This sequence joins TRBV27 and TRBJ1-5, with TRBD1 matching over 12 bases. J gave up 5 bases and V 7 bases, and 3 bases lay outside the gene matches. CDR1 is MNHEY and CDR2 is SMNVEV in the germline V gene (reference sequence). The CDR3 has 14 amino acids. The CDR3 DNA is TGTGCCAGCACCGGGACAGGGGGCGATCAGCCCCAGCATTTT. Protein product: CASTGTGGDQPQHF.

The chain couples TRBV18 to TRBJ1-1, with D possibly being TRBD1 (6 bases). Deletions cut 3 bases from V and 3 bases from J, with 20 bases between. CDR1 is KGHSH and CDR2 is LQKENI in the germline V gene. The CDR3 has 17 residues. The CDR3 region is CASSPSRGGKTDTEAFF. CDR3 bases: TGTGCCAGCTCACCTTCCAGGGGAGGAAAAACGGACACTGAAGCTTTCTTT.

A single count supports this clone. This chain joins TRBV7-2 and TRBJ2-3; D is possibly TRBD1 or TRBD2 (5 bases each). CDR3 length: 14 amino acids. V dropped 5 bases and J dropped 2 bases, with 11 bases sitting between them. Germline CDR1 SGHTA, CDR2 FQGNSA. CDR3 DNA sequence: TGTGCCAGCAGCCCCGGGGCCCCCACAGATACGCAGTATTTT. It codes for CASSPGAPTDTQYF. The full variable domain, in which reference TRBV7-2 and TRBJ2-3 provide the parts outside the CDR3, is GAGVSQSPSNKVTEKGKDVELRCDPISGHTALYWYRQSLGQGLEFLIYFQGNSAPDKSGLPSDRFSAERTGGSVSTLTIQRTQQEDSAVYLCASSPGAPTDTQYFGPGTRLTVL.